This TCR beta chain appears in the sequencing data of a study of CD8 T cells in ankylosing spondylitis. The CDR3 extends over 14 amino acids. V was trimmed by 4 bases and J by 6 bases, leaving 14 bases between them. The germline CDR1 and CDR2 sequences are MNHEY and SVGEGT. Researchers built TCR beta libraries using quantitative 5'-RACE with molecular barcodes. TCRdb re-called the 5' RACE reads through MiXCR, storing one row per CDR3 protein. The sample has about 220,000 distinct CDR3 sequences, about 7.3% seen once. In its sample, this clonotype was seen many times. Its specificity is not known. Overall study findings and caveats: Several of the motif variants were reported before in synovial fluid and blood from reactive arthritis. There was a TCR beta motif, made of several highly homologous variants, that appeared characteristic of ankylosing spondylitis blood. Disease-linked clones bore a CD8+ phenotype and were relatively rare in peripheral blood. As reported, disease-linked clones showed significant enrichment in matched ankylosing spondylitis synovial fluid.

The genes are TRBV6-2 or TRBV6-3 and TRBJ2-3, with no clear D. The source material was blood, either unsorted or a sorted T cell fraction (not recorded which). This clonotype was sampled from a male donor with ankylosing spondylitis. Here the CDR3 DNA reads TGTGCCAGCAGTTTTACCAGTGGCTCCGATACGCAGTATTTT. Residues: CASSFTSGSDTQYF.